This passage covers 18 T cell receptor beta chains from one sample sequenced in a study of blood T cell repertoires in COVID-19. Only in-frame clones appear in the TCRdb table, and some are missing; sequencing was by immunoSEQ multiplex PCR. The sample holds about half a million clones, 88% seen once. The sequencing input was PBMCs or T cells enriched from blood (not recorded which). The receptors originated from a woman aged 60-70 years who had recovered from COVID-19.

This chain links TRBV5-1 with TRBJ2-1, with TRBD2 identical over 12 bases. With 5 bases clipped from V and 4 bases from J, the junction kept 1 base outside the gene matches. Germline CDR1 SGHRS, CDR2 YFSETQ. CDR3 length equals 14 residues. In nucleotides, the CDR3 is TGCGCCAGCAGGGGACTAGCGGGTTACAATGAGCAGTTCTTC. Translated: CASRGLAGYNEQFF.

CDR3 sequence: CASSLEGTGVEQYF. CDR3 in DNA: TGCGCCAGCAGCTTGGAAGGGACAGGAGTCGAGCAGTACTTC. The V gene is TRBV5-1, the J gene TRBJ2-7; TRBD1 agrees at 8 bases. The CDR3 loop spans 14 amino acids. Germline V gene data show CDR1 as SGHRS and CDR2 as YFSETQ. V trimming: 0 bases; J trimming: 6 bases; junction bases outside the gene matches: 5.

V gene TRBV5-1 combines with J gene TRBJ1-1; maybe TRBD1 (6 bases). The CDR3 contains 16 residues. Germline assignment: CDR1 SGHRS and CDR2 YFSETQ. The V and J ends lost 4 bases and 2 bases respectively, with 18 bases between them. The CDR3 loop reads CASSRVGGGLNTEAFF. DNA for the CDR3: TGCGCCAGCAGCCGCGTGGGTGGGGGCCTTAACACTGAAGCTTTCTTT.

This sequence joins TRBV28 and TRBJ2-4; possibly TRBD1 for D (8 bases). CDR1 MDHEN and CDR2 SYDVKM come from the germline V gene. This CDR3 has 18 residues. The V end lost 6 bases, the J end lost 0 bases, and 21 bases lay between the germline ends. The CDR3 DNA follows: TGTGCCAGCAGCTCAATTCTACAGGGGGGGATAGCCAAAAACATTCAGTACTTC. This translates into CASSSILQGGIAKNIQYF.

V and J are TRBV7-2 and TRBJ1-2; D perhaps matches TRBD1 (5 bases). V lost 5 bases and J lost 3, with 16 bases in between. The CDR3 totals 15 residues. The V gene's germline CDR1 is SGHTA and CDR2 FQGNSA. The CDR3 loop is CASSPWGDGDYGYTF. The CDR3 nucleotides read TGTGCCAGCAGCCCGTGGGGCGACGGTGACTATGGCTACACCTTC.

This clone was observed many times. J is TRBJ2-2 and V is TRBV14; the D is unclear. The CDR3 loop spans 13 amino acids. Germline CDR1 and CDR2: SGHDN and FVKESK. Trimming stripped 4 bases from V and 9 bases from J, with 12 bases between. This CDR3 reads CASSPQVGRELFF. DNA of the CDR3: TGTGCCAGCAGCCCTCAAGTTGGCCGGGAGCTGTTTTTT.

The J gene is TRBJ1-3, the V gene TRBV4-1; D is unclear. Germline assignment: CDR1 MGHRA and CDR2 YSYEKL. Trimming shortened V by 1 base and J by 3 bases, and 10 bases separated the two germline ends. CDR3 size: 15 residues. The CDR3 region has the DNA TGCGCCAGCAGCCAAGCGGCGGGTATTGGAAACACCATATATTTT. Protein sequence: CASSQAAGIGNTIYF.

The chain employs TRBV18 and TRBJ2-3; tentatively, D is TRBD1 (7 bases). Germline CDR1 is KGHSH and CDR2 is LQKENI. The germline V and J ends were trimmed by 0 bases and 4 bases, with 14 bases remaining between them. CDR3 size: 16 residues. The CDR3 nucleotides read TGTGCCAGCTCACCACCCAGGGGGGCGTCGGCAGATACGCAGTATTTT. It translates to CASSPPRGASADTQYF. Filled out from reference TRBV18 and TRBJ2-3, the complete variable domain reads NAGVMQNPRHLVRRRGQEARLRCSPMKGHSHVYWYRQLPEEGLKFMVYLQKENIIDESGMPKERFSAEFPKEGPSILRIQQVVRGDSAAYFCASSPPRGASADTQYFGPGTRLTVL.

V is TRBV5-4 and J is TRBJ2-3, with 12 bases identical to TRBD2. Trimming removed 4 bases from V and 3 bases from J; junction bases left unmatched: 6. The CDR3 is 16 residues long. Germline assignment: CDR1 SGHNT and CDR2 YYREEE (reference sequence). In DNA, the CDR3 is TGTGCCAGCAGCGACGGGACTAGCGGGCCGACAGATACGCAGTATTTT. It specifies CASSDGTSGPTDTQYF. Together with reference TRBV5-4 and TRBJ2-3, the CDR3 gives the full variable domain: ETGVTQSPTHLIKTRGQQVTLRCSSQSGHNTVSWYQQALGQGPQFIFQYYREEENGRGNFPPRFSGLQFPNYSSELNVNALELDDSALYLCASSDGTSGPTDTQYFGPGTRLTVL.

This clone was seen just once. The chain links TRBV9 to TRBJ2-1; 9 bases are shared with TRBD1. Germline V lookup: CDR1 SGDLS, CDR2 YYNGEE. V trimming: 2 bases; J trimming: 6 bases; junction bases outside the gene matches: 6. This CDR3 is built from 15 residues. CDR3 DNA sequence: TGTGCCAGCAGCGTCCAACAGGGGGCCCGCAATGAGCAGTTCTTC. It encodes CASSVQQGARNEQFF.

This chain connects TRBV29-1 to TRBJ2-7, with TRBD1 matching over 7 bases. The CDR3 covers 12 residues. The trim removed 5 bases at V and 1 base at J, leaving 2 bases unmatched. Germline V gene lookup returns CDR1 SQVTM and CDR2 ANQGSEA. The CDR3 DNA sequence: TGCAGCGTTCCGGGACAGTCCTACGAGCAGTACTTC. Residues: CSVPGQSYEQYF.

DNA of the CDR3: TGCGCCAGCAGCCGGGGACAGGGGGCCGCCTACAATGAGCAGTTCTTC. This codes for CASSRGQGAAYNEQFF. V usage is TRBV5-1 and J usage is TRBJ2-1; 12 bases are shared with TRBD1. Germline V gene sequence: CDR1 SGHRS, CDR2 YFSETQ. V lost 4 bases to trimming and J lost 2 bases; unmatched junction nucleotides: 4. This CDR3 comprises 16 residues.

This chain connects TRBV5-6 to TRBJ2-7; D might be TRBD1 (5 bases). Trimming pared 2 bases from V and 6 bases from J, leaving 9 bases between. The CDR3 contains 12 residues. Per germline, CDR1 SGHDT and CDR2 YYEEEE. CDR3 nucleotides: TGTGCCAGCAGCTTAGGGGCGTCCGAGCAGTACGTC. It encodes CASSLGASEQYV.

The J gene is TRBJ1-3, the V gene TRBV15; 8 bases agree with TRBD1. The CDR3 is made up of 15 amino acids. Losses at the gene ends were 5 bases for V and 2 bases for J; bases not matched to a gene: 5. From germline, CDR1 is LNHNV and CDR2 YYDKDF (reference sequence). The CDR3 region has the DNA TGTGCCACCAGCTCTTCGACAGGGGCTGGAAACACCATATATTTT. Protein product: CATSSSTGAGNTIYF.

As for this clone: Other DNA sequences in this sample translate to the same CDR3. V usage is TRBV5-4 and J usage is TRBJ2-2, with 9 bases lining up with TRBD1. This CDR3 comprises 15 residues. Germline V gene sequence: CDR1 SGHNT, CDR2 YYREEE (reference sequence). V was clipped by 2 bases and J by 6 bases; unmatched bases: 5. CDR3 residues: CASSLYDRGAGELFF. The CDR3 DNA follows: TGTGCCAGCAGCTTATATGACAGGGGGGCCGGGGAGCTGTTTTTT.

The CDR3: CATSRVGGRGNSYNSPLHF. CDR3 bases: TGTGCCACCAGCAGAGTCGGCGGCAGGGGTAATTCCTATAATTCACCCCTCCACTTT. The J gene is TRBJ1-6, the V gene TRBV15; TRBD1 might be the D (6 bases). Germline lookup yields CDR1 LNHNV and CDR2 YYDKDF (reference sequence). The CDR3 is 19 amino acids. V was cut by 1 base and J by 1 base, with 17 bases left in between.

This chain uses TRBV4-1 with TRBJ2-3; 7 bases line up with TRBD2. The CDR3 is made up of 16 amino acids. The trim removed 0 bases at V and 1 base at J, leaving 4 bases unmatched. Per the germline V gene, CDR1 is MGHRA and CDR2 is YSYEKL. The CDR3 loop reads CASSQELAGGTDTQYF. The DNA of the CDR3 is TGCGCCAGCAGCCAAGAGCTGGCGGGAGGCACAGATACGCAGTATTTT.

This clone appeared a single time. J is TRBJ2-7 and V is TRBV20-1, with 10 bases fitting TRBD1. Germline CDR1 is DFQATT and CDR2 is SNEGSKA (reference sequence). The CDR3 length is 17 residues. The V segment lost 3 bases and the J segment 6 bases; nucleotides outside the gene matches: 17. In nucleotides, the CDR3 is TGCAGTGCTAGTGGCCCCCCCGCCGGGACAGGGGTGGGCGAGCAGTACTTC. Its protein is CSASGPPAGTGVGEQYF.